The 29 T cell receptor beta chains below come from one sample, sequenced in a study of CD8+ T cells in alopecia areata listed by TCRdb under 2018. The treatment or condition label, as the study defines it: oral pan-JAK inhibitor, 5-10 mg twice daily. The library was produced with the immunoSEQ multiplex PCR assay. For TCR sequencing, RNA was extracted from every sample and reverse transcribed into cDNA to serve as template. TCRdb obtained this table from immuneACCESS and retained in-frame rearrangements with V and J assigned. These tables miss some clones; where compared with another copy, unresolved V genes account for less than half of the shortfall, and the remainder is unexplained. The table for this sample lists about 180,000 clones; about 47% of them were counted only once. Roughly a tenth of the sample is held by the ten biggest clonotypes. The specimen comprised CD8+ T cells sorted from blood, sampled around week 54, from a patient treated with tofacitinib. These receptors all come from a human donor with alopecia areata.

Here the CDR3 reads CASSLLGDNEQFF. In DNA, the CDR3 is TGCGCCAGCAGCTTGTTAGGAGACAATGAGCAGTTCTTC. The rearrangement links TRBV5-1 to TRBJ2-1, with D unresolved. V lost 1 base to trimming and J lost 5 bases, with 7 bases between them. In germline, CDR1 is SGHRS, CDR2 YFSETQ. CDR3 size: 13 residues.

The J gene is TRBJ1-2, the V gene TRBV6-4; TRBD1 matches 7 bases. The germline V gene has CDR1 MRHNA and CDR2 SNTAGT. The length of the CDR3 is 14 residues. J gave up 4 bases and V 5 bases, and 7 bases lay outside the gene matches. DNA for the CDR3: TGTGCCAGCAGTCTACAGGGGAAAGGCTATGGCTACACCTTC. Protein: CASSLQGKGYGYTF.

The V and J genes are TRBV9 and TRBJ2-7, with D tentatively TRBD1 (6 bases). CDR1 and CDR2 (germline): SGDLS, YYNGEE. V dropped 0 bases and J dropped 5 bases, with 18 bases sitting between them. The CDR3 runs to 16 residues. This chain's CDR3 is CASSVATGTVIDEQYF. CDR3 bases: TGTGCCAGCAGCGTAGCTACAGGGACGGTCATAGACGAGCAGTACTTC.

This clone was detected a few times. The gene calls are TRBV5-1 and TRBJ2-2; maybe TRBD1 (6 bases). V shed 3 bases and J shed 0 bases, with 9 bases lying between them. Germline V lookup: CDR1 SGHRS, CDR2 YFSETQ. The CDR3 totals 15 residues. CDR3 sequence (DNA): TGCGCCAGCAGCTCAGGACAGACGAACACCGGGGAGCTGTTTTTT. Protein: CASSSGQTNTGELFF.

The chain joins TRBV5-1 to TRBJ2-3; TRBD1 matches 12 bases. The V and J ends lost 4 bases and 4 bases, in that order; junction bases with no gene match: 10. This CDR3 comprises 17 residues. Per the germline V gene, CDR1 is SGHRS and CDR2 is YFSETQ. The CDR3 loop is CASSLGQGAPGADTQYF. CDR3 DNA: TGCGCCAGCAGCCTGGGACAGGGGGCGCCTGGCGCAGATACGCAGTATTTT.

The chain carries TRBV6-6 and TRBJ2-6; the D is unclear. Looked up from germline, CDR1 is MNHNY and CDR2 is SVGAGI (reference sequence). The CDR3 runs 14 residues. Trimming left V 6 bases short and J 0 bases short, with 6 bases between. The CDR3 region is CASSRISGANVLTF. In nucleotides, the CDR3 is TGTGCCAGCAGCCGTATCTCTGGGGCCAACGTCCTGACTTTC.

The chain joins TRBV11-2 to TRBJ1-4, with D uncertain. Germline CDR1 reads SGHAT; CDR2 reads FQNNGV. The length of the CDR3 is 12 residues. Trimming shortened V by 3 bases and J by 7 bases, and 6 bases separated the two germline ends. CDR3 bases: TGTGCCAGCAGCTTGAATTTTGAAAAACTGTTTTTT. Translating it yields CASSLNFEKLFF.

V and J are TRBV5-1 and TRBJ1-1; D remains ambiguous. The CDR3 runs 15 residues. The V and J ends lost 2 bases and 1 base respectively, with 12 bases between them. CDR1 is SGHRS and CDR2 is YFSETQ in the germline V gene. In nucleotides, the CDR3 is TGCGCCAGCAGCTTTTCCCCTACAGAGAACACTGAAGCTTTCTTT. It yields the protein CASSFSPTENTEAFF.

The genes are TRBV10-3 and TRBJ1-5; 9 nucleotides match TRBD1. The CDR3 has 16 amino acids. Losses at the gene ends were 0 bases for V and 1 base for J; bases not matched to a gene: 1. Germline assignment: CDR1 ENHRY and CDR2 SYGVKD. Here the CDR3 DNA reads TGTGCCATCAGTGAGTCTGACAGGGGGAGCAATCAGCCCCAGCATTTT. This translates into CAISESDRGSNQPQHF.

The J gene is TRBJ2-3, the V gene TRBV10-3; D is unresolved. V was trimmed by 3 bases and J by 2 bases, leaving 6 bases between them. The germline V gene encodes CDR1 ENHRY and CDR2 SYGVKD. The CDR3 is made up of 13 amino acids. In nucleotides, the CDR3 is TGTGCCATCAGTGACATGGACACAGATACGCAGTATTTT. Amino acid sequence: CAISDMDTDTQYF.

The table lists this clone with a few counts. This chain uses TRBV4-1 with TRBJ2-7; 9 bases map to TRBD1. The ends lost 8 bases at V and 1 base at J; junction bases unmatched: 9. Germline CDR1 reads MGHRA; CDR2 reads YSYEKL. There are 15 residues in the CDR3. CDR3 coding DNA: TGCGCCAGCGCCCCCGGGACAGGGAGGTCCTACGAGCAGTACTTC. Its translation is CASAPGTGRSYEQYF.

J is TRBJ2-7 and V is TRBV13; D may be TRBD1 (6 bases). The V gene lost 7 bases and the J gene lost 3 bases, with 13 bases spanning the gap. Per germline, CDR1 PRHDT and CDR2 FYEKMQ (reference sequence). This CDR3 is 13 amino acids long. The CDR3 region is CASTLGQSYEQYF. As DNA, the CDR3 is TGTGCCAGCACCCTTGGACAGAGCTACGAGCAGTACTTC.

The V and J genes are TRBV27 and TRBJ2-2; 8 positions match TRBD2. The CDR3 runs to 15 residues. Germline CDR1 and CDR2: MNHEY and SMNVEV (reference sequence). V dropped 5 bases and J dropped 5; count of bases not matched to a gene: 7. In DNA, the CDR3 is TGTGCCAGCAGTACGCGGGGGGCCGCGACCGGGGAGCTGTTTTTT. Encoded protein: CASSTRGAATGELFF.

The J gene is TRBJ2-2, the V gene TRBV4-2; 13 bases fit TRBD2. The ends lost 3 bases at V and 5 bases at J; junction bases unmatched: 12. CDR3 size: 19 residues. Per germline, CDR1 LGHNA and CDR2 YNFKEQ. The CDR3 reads CASSHGEGLAGYRTGELFF. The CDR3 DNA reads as TGTGCCAGCAGCCATGGGGAGGGACTAGCGGGATATAGAACCGGGGAGCTGTTTTTT.

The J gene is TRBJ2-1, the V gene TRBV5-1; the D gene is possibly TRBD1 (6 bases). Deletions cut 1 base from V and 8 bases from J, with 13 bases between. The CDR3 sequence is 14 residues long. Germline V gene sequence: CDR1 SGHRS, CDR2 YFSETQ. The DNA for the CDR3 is TGCGCCAGCAGCTTGCGATCAAACAGGGATGAGCAGTTCTTC. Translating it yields CASSLRSNRDEQFF.

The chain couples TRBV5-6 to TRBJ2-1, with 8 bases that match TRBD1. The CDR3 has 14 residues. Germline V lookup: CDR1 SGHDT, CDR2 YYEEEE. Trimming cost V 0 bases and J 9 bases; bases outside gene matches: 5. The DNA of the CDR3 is TGTGCCAGCAGCTTGGGACAGGGGAAGAGTGAGCAGTTCTTC. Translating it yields CASSLGQGKSEQFF.

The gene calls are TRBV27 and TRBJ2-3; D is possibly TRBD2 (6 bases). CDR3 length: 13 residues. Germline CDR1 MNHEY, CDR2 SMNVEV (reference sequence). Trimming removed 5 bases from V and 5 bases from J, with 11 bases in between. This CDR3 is CASSPRLGDTQYF. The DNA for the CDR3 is TGTGCCAGCAGTCCCCGACTAGGAGATACGCAGTATTTT.

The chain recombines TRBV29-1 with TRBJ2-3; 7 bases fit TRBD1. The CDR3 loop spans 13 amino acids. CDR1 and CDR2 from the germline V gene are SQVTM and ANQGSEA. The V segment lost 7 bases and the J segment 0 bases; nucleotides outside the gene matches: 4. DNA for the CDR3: TGCAGCGCCGCACAGGGGAGCACAGATACGCAGTATTTT. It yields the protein CSAAQGSTDTQYF.

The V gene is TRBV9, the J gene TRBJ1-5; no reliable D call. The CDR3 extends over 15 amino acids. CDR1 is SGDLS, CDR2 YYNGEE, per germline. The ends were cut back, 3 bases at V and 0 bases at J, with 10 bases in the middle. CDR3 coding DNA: TGTGCCAGCAGCGCGTACGGGAATAGCAATCAGCCCCAGCATTTT. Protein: CASSAYGNSNQPQHF.

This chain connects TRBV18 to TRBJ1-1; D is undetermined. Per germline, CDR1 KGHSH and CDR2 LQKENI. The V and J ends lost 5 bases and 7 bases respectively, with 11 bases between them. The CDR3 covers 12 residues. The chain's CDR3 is CASSSGGYEAFF. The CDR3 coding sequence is TGTGCCAGCTCATCGGGTGGGTATGAAGCTTTCTTT.

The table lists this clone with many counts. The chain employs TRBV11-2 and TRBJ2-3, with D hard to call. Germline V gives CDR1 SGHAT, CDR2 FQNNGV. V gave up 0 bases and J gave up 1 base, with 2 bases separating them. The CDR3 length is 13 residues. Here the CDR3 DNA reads TGTGCCAGCAGCTTAGAACGCACAGATACGCAGTATTTT. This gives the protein CASSLERTDTQYF.

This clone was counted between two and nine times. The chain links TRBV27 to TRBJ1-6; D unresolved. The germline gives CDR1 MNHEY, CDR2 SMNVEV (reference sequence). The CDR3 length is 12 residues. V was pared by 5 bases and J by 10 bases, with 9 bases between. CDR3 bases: TGTGCCAGCAGTGGGCCAACCTCACCCCTCCACTTT. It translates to CASSGPTSPLHF.

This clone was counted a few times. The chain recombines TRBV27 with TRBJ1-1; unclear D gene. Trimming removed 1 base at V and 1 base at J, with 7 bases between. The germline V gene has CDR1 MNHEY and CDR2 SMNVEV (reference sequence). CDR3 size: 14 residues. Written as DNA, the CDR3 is TGTGCCAGCAGTTTATTGGGTGAGAACACTGAAGCTTTCTTT. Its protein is CASSLLGENTEAFF.

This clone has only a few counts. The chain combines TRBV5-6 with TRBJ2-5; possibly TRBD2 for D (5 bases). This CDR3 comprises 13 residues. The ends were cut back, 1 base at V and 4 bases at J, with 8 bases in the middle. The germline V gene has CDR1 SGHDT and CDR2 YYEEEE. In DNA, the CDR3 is TGTGCCAGCAGCTTGTTCCGGGGAGAGACCCAGTACTTC. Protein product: CASSLFRGETQYF.

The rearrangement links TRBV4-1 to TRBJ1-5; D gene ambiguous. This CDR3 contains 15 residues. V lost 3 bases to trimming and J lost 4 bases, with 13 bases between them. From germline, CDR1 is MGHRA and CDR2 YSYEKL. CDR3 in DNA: TGCGCCAGCAGCCATGAGCTCGGCCTGAATCAGCCCCAGCATTTT. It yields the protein CASSHELGLNQPQHF.

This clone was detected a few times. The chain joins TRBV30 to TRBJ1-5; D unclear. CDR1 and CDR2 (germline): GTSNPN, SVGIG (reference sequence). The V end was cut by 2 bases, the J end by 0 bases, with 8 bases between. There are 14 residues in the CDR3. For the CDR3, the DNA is TGTGCCTGGAGTAAGCAGGCTAGCAATCAGCCCCAGCATTTT. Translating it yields CAWSKQASNQPQHF.

The DNA for the CDR3 is TGTGCCAGCAGCTTAGAGGCCTTCACAGATACGCAGTATTTT. Translated: CASSLEAFTDTQYF. This chain links TRBV11-2 with TRBJ2-3; D is undetermined. Germline assignment: CDR1 SGHAT and CDR2 FQNNGV. CDR3 length: 14 amino acids. Trimming took off 0 bases at V and 2 bases at J, with 6 bases between the two ends.

The CDR3 region is CASSAGTGGSREQFF. CDR3 bases: TGTGCCAGCAGCGCCGGGACAGGGGGATCTCGGGAGCAGTTCTTC. The rearrangement links TRBV7-9 to TRBJ2-1; the match to TRBD1 covers 11 bases. This CDR3 region has 15 residues. The V gene's germline CDR1 is SEHNR and CDR2 FQNEAQ (reference sequence). Trimming at V came to 5 bases and at J to 10 bases, leaving 10 bases not matched to a gene. Combining the CDR3 with reference TRBV7-9 and TRBJ2-1 gives the whole variable domain DTGVSQNPRHKITKRGQNVTFRCDPISEHNRLYWYRQTLGQGPEFLTYFQNEAQLEKSRLLSDRFSAERPKGSFSTLEIQRTEQGDSAMYLCASSAGTGGSREQFFGPGTRLTVL.

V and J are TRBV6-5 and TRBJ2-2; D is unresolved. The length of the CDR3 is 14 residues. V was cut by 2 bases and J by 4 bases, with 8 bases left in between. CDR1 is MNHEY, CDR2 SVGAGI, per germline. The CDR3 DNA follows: TGTGCCAGCAGTTACGCCCGTCGCACCGGGGAGCTGTTTTTT. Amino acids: CASSYARRTGELFF.